These 5 T cell receptor beta chains were sequenced from one sample in a study of blood T cell repertoires in COVID-19. The table came from immunoSEQ multiplex PCR; TCRdb's copy has only in-frame clones and leaves some out. The profile shows about 320,000 clones, 85% of them singletons. Sequencing was done on a sample of PBMCs or T cells enriched from blood (not recorded which). The receptor source for this set is a woman aged 25 to 39 who had been exposed to COVID-19.

The rearrangement links TRBV2 to TRBJ2-6; 9 nucleotides align to TRBD1. Trimming took 5 bases from V and 3 from J; bases not matched to a gene: 8. The CDR3 sequence is 17 residues long. Germline CDR1 reads SNHLY; CDR2 reads FYNNEI. DNA of the CDR3: TGTGCCAGCAGTTCCGATAACAGGGGGCTTGGGGCCAACGTCCTGACTTTC. It is translated as CASSSDNRGLGANVLTF.

This chain uses TRBV7-2 with TRBJ1-6, with a tentative D call TRBD1 (5 bases). Per germline, CDR1 SGHTA and CDR2 FQGNSA. Trimming left V 2 bases short and J 8 bases short, with 10 bases between. The CDR3 spans 14 residues. The CDR3 is CASSLTSGYSPLHF. DNA for the CDR3: TGTGCCAGCAGCTTAACATCAGGGTATTCACCCCTCCACTTT.

The chain couples TRBV5-4 to TRBJ1-4, with 8 bases lining up with TRBD1. The CDR3 covers 14 residues. Germline loops: CDR1 SGHNT, CDR2 YYREEE (reference sequence). V gave up 3 bases and J gave up 8 bases; unmatched junction bases: 6. The CDR3 sequence: CASSYDRGDEKLFF. CDR3 nucleotides: TGTGCCAGCAGCTATGACAGGGGAGACGAAAAACTGTTTTTT.

V and J are TRBV6-1 and TRBJ1-2, with D tentatively TRBD1 (5 bases). The CDR3 has 16 residues. Germline-derived CDR1 and CDR2 are MNHNS and SASEGT. Trimming shortened V by 0 bases and J by 4 bases, and 15 bases separated the two germline ends. The CDR3 loop is CASSEALGGSTYGYTF. The CDR3 DNA reads as TGTGCCAGCAGTGAAGCCTTGGGGGGATCAACCTATGGCTACACCTTC.

The chain couples TRBV7-3 to TRBJ2-2, with D possibly being TRBD1 (6 bases). V gave up 5 bases and J gave up 5 bases, with 18 bases separating them. Germline CDR1 SGHTA, CDR2 FQGTGA. The CDR3 loop spans 16 amino acids. The CDR3 region is CASSPDVRGATGELFF. The CDR3, as DNA: TGTGCCAGCAGCCCAGATGTCAGGGGCGCGACCGGGGAGCTGTTTTTT.